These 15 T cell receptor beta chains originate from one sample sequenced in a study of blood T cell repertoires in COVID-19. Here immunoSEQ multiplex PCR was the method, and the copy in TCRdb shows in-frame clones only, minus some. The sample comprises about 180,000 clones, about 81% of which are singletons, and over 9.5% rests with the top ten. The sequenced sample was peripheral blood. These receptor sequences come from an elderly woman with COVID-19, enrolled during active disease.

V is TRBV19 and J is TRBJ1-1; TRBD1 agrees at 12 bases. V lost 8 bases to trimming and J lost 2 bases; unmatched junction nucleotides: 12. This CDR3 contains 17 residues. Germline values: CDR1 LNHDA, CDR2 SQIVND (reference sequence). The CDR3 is CASRDMGTGGANTEAFF. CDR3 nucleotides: TGTGCCAGTCGGGATATGGGGACAGGGGGCGCAAACACTGAAGCTTTCTTT.

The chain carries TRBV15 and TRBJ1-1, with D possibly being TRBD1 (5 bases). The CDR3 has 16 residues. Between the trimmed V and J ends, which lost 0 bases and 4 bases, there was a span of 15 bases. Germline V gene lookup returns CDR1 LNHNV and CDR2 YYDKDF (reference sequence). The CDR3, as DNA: TGTGCCACCAGCAGAGATTTCTGGGGCAGGGTCACTGAAGCTTTCTTT. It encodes CATSRDFWGRVTEAFF.

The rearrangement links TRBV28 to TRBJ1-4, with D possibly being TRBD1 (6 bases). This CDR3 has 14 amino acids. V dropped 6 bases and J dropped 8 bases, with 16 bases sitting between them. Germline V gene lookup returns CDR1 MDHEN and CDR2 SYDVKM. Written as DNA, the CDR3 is TGTGCCAGCAGGAGGGGGGGGTATGGCGAAAAACTGTTTTTT. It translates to CASRRGGYGEKLFF. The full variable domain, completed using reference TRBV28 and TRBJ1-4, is DVKVTQSSRYLVKRTGEKVFLECVQDMDHENMFWYRQDPGLGLRLIYFSYDVKMKEKGDIPEGYSVSREKKERFSLILESASTNQTSMYLCASRRGGYGEKLFFGSGTQLSVL.

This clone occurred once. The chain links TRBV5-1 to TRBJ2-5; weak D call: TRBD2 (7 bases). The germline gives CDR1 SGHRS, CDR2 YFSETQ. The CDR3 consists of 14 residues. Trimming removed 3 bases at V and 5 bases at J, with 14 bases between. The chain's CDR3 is CASSSGGSEETQYF. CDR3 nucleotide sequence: TGCGCCAGCAGCTCGGGGGGCTCGGAGGAGACCCAGTACTTC.

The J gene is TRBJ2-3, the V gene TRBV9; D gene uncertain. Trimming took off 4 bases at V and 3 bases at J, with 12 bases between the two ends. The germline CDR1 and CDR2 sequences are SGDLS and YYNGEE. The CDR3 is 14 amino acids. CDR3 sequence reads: CASSILSRTDTQYF. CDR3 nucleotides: TGTGCCAGCAGCATTCTTTCCCGGACAGATACGCAGTATTTT. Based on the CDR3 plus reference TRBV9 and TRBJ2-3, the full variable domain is DSGVTQTPKHLITATGQRVTLRCSPRSGDLSVYWYQQSLDQGLQFLIQYYNGEERAKGNILERFSAQQFPDLHSELNLSSLELGDSALYFCASSILSRTDTQYFGPGTRLTVL.

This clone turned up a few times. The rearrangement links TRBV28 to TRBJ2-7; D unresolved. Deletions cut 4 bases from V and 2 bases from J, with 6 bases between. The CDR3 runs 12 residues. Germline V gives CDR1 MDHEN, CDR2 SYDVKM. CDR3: CASSSFPYEQYF. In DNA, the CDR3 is TGTGCCAGCAGTTCGTTCCCCTACGAGCAGTACTTC.

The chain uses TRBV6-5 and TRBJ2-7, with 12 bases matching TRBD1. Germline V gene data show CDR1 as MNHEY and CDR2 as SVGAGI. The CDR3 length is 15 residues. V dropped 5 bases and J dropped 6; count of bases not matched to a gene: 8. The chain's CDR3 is CASSRGGQGAGEQYF. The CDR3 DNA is TGTGCCAGCAGTCGCGGGGGACAGGGGGCGGGCGAGCAGTACTTC.

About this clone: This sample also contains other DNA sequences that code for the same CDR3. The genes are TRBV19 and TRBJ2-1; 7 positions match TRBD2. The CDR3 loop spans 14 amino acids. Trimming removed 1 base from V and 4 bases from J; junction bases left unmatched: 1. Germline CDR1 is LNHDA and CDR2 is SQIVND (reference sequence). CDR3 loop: CASSIGGGYNEQFF. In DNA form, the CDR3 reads TGTGCCAGTAGTATAGGGGGGGGATACAATGAGCAGTTCTTC.

CDR3 protein: CASSITTQYF. CDR3 nucleotide sequence: TGTGCCAGCAGCATTACAACGCAGTATTTT. This rearrangement joins TRBV11-2 to TRBJ2-3; D not certain. Germline assignment: CDR1 SGHAT and CDR2 FQNNGV. V dropped 5 bases and J dropped 9 bases, with 6 bases sitting between them. CDR3 size: 10 residues.

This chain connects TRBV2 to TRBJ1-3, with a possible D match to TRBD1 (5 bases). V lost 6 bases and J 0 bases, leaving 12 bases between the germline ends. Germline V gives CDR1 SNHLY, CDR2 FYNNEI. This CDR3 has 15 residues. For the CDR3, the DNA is TGTGCCAGCAGCGACAGCCTCCTCTCTGGAAACACCATATATTTT. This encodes CASSDSLLSGNTIYF.

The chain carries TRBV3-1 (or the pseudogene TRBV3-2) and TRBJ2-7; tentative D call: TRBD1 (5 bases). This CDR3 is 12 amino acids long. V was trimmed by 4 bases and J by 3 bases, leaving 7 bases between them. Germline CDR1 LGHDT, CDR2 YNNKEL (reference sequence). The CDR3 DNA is TGTGCCAGCAGCCTCGGACACTACGAGCAGTACTTC. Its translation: CASSLGHYEQYF.

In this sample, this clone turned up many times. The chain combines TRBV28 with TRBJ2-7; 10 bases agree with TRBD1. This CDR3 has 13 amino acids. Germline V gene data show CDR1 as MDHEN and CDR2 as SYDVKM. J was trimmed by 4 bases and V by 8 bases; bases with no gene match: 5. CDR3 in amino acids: CASETGGMYEQYF. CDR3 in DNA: TGTGCCAGCGAGACAGGGGGCATGTACGAGCAGTACTTC.

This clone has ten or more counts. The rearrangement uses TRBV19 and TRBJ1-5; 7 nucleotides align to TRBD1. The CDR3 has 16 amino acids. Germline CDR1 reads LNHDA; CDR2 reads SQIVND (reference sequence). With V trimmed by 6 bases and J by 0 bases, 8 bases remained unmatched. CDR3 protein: CASSIGTAPSNQPQHF. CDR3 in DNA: TGTGCCAGTAGCATCGGGACAGCCCCTAGCAATCAGCCCCAGCATTTT.

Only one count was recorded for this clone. CDR3 sequence reads: CASSFPGGYGYTF. The DNA of the CDR3 is TGTGCCAGCAGCTTCCCGGGAGGCTATGGCTACACCTTC. The chain combines TRBV11-3 with TRBJ1-2, with no clear D. CDR1 is SGHNT, CDR2 YENEEA, per germline. There are 13 residues in the CDR3. With 3 bases removed from V and 4 bases from J, the gap between germline ends came to 9 bases.

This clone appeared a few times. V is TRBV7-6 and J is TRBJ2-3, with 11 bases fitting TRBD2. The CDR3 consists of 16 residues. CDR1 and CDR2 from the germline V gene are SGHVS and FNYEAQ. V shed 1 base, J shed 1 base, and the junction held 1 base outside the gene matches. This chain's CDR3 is CASSLVLAGGTDTQYF. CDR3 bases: TGTGCCAGCAGCTTAGTACTAGCGGGGGGCACAGATACGCAGTATTTT.